The entry that follows covers one T cell receptor (beta chain) sequence. A read error may account for a junction end that differs from germline. These data are taken from a study of tumor-infiltrating lymphocytes in primary liver carcinoma. The template, roughly 0.45 ug total RNA, yielded TCR beta cDNA made with a constant-region primer. Sequencing libraries for TCR beta derived from three nested multiplex PCR rounds that used slightly modified ARM-PCR. Each of the first two PCR rounds ran approximately 9 cycles with TRBV1-TRBV30 forward and C-beta reverse primers. From the multiplex PCR reads, TCRdb called clonotypes with MiXCR, one entry per CDR3 protein. The data hold approximately 110,000 distinct CDR3 sequences, with 64% observed a single time. The CDR3 length is 14 residues. CDR1 and CDR2 (germline): MNHEY, SVGAGI. From unsorted bulk tissue weighing roughly 17-32 mg, DNA and RNA were co-extracted.

The sequencing sample was made of liver tumor tissue from sampling region 3. Subset noted: tumor region T3, left-lateral pole. The TCR originated in a woman in her sixties or seventies with primary liver carcinoma and hepatitis B virus infection. The gene calls are TRBV6-5 and TRBJ2-1; D may be TRBD1 (6 bases). CDR3 loop: CASSYGGTYNKQSF. In DNA, the CDR3 is TGTGCCAGCAGTTACGGGGGCACCTACAATAAGCAGTCCTTC.